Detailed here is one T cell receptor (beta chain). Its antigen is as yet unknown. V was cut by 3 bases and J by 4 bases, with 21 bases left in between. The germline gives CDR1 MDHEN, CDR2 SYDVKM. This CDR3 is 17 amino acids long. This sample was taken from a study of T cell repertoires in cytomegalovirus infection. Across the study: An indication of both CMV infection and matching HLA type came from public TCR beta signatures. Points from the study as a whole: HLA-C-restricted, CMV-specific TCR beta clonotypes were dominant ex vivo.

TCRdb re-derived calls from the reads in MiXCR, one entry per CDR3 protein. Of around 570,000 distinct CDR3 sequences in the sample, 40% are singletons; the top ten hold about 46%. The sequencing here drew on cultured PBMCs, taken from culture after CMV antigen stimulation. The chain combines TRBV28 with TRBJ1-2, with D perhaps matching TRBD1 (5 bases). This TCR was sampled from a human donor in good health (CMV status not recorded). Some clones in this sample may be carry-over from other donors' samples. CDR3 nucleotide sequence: TGTGCCAGCAGTTTGGGGGGACCCGGACGTACTCTCTATGGCTACACCTTC. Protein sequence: CASSLGGPGRTLYGYTF.